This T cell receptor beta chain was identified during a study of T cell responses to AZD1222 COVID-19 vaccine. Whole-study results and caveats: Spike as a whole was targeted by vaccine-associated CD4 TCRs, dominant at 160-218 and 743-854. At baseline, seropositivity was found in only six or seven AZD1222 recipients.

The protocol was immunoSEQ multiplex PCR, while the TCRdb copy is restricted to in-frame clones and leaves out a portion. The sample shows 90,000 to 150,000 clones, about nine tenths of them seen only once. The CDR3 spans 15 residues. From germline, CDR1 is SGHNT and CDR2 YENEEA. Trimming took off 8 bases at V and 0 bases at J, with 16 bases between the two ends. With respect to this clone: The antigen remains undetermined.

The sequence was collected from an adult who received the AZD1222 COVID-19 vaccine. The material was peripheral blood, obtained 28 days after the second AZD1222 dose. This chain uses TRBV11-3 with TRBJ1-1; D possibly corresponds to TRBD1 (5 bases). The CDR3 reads CASGPGGGMNTEAFF. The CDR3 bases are TGTGCCAGCGGACCTGGCGGGGGGATGAACACTGAAGCTTTCTTT.